The 13 T cell receptor beta chains reported below all come from one sample, sequenced in a study of shared clonotypes between healthy human individuals. Sequencing was performed with immunoSEQ multiplex PCR; in TCRdb, only in-frame clones are kept and a portion is missing. The sample records around 2.5 million clones, approximately 94% being singletons. The source material was naive CD4+ T cells from PBMCs. Subset of the sample: CD45RA+ positively selected. These receptors were obtained from a man aged 18 to 30 in good health. Some clones in this sample may be carry-over from other donors' samples.

This rearrangement joins TRBV10-3 to TRBJ1-1; tentative D call: TRBD1 (6 bases). Germline-derived CDR1 and CDR2 are ENHRY and SYGVKD. The CDR3 runs to 16 residues. Between the trimmed V and J ends, which lost 4 bases and 1 base, there was a span of 16 bases. CDR3 DNA: TGTGCCATCAGTGCCGGGGGGGGCCCAAGGAACACTGAAGCTTTCTTT. It codes for CAISAGGGPRNTEAFF.

V and J are TRBV28 and TRBJ2-2; unclear D gene. The CDR3 consists of 14 residues. CDR1 and CDR2 (germline): MDHEN, SYDVKM. Between the trimmed V and J ends, which lost 7 bases and 7 bases, there was a span of 16 bases. As DNA, the CDR3 is TGTGCCAGCACCCCCCACACGGTTGGCGGGGAGCTGTTTTTT. It is translated as CASTPHTVGGELFF.

The genes are TRBV5-1 and TRBJ1-4, with TRBD1 identical over 8 bases. The germline CDR1 and CDR2 sequences are SGHRS and YFSETQ. Trimming took 0 bases from V and 8 from J; bases not matched to a gene: 9. This CDR3 contains 16 residues. This CDR3 is CASSLAGQGAGEKLFF. The CDR3 DNA sequence: TGCGCCAGCAGCTTGGCCGGTCAGGGGGCAGGAGAAAAACTGTTTTTT. The variable domain in full, with the rest retrieved from reference TRBV5-1 and TRBJ1-4, is KAGVTQTPRYLIKTRGQQVTLSCSPISGHRSVSWYQQTPGQGLQFLFEYFSETQRNKGNFPGRFSGRQFSNSRSEMNVSTLELGDSALYLCASSLAGQGAGEKLFFGSGTQLSVL.

The table lists this clone with a few counts. The chain is built from TRBV19 and TRBJ1-1; D possibly corresponds to TRBD1 (6 bases). The CDR3 runs to 15 residues. From germline, CDR1 is LNHDA and CDR2 SQIVND (reference sequence). The V gene lost 5 bases and the J gene lost 3 bases, with 16 bases spanning the gap. The CDR3 loop reads CASSVVWGADTEAFF. The CDR3 coding sequence is TGTGCCAGTAGTGTCGTGTGGGGGGCCGACACTGAAGCTTTCTTT.

The genes are TRBV5-5 and TRBJ2-7; perhaps TRBD1 as D (5 bases). The length of the CDR3 is 15 residues. V was pared by 4 bases and J by 3 bases, with 17 bases between. In germline, CDR1 is SGHKS, CDR2 YYEKEE (reference sequence). The CDR3: CASSVPLDTSYEQYF. DNA for the CDR3: TGTGCCAGCAGCGTCCCCTTGGACACCAGCTACGAGCAGTACTTC.

The J gene is TRBJ2-3, the V gene TRBV10-3; TRBD1 matches at 8 bases. Per germline, CDR1 ENHRY and CDR2 SYGVKD. The CDR3 covers 16 residues. Trimming removed 6 bases from V and 3 bases from J; junction bases left unmatched: 11. The CDR3 here is CAISTTTGAGTDTQYF. CDR3 coding DNA: TGTGCCATCAGCACAACGACAGGGGCAGGGACAGATACGCAGTATTTT.

The CDR3 here is CASSIGTVGQPQHF. The CDR3, as DNA: TGTGCCAGCAGCATAGGGACAGTTGGACAGCCCCAGCATTTT. The J gene is TRBJ1-5, the V gene TRBV2, with 7 bases aligning to TRBD1. The CDR3 has 14 amino acids. The J segment lost 7 bases and the V segment lost 6 bases, leaving 9 bases of the junction unmatched. Per the germline V gene, CDR1 is SNHLY and CDR2 is FYNNEI.

The genes are TRBV15 and TRBJ2-7; 7 bases match TRBD1. The CDR3 extends over 16 amino acids. Germline trimming cut 4 bases from V and 2 bases from J; bases unmatched to any gene: 11. Germline V gives CDR1 LNHNV, CDR2 YYDKDF (reference sequence). CDR3 in amino acids: CATSNYQQGSPYEQYF. The CDR3 DNA is TGTGCCACCAGCAATTATCAACAGGGGAGCCCCTACGAGCAGTACTTC.

This clone was found once. Other DNA sequences in this specimen translate into the identical CDR3. The chain recombines TRBV5-1 with TRBJ2-7, with D tentatively TRBD1 (5 bases). CDR1 and CDR2 from the germline V gene are SGHRS and YFSETQ. V lost 0 bases, J lost 3 bases, and 7 bases lay in between. This CDR3 has 13 amino acids. The CDR3 reads CASSLGQLYEQYF. Written as DNA, the CDR3 is TGCGCCAGCAGCTTGGGACAGCTCTACGAGCAGTACTTC.

The rearrangement links TRBV5-1 to TRBJ2-2, with 15 bases aligning to TRBD2. The CDR3 length is 19 residues. The J segment lost 1 base and the V segment lost 4 bases, leaving 8 bases of the junction unmatched. The germline V gene encodes CDR1 SGHRS and CDR2 YFSETQ. CDR3 coding DNA: TGCGCCAGCAGCCTAACGGGACTAGCGGGAGGAAAGAACACCGGGGAGCTGTTTTTT. Its translation: CASSLTGLAGGKNTGELFF.

The rearrangement joins TRBV7-3 to TRBJ1-1, with D hard to call. Between the trimmed V and J ends, which lost 4 bases and 1 base, there was a span of 7 bases. CDR3 length equals 13 residues. Germline lookup yields CDR1 SGHTA and CDR2 FQGTGA. The CDR3 region has the DNA TGTGCCAGCAGCTCTCGGACGAACACTGAAGCTTTCTTT. Translation gives CASSSRTNTEAFF.

V gene TRBV7-6 combines with J gene TRBJ2-2, with 8 bases identical to TRBD2. From germline, CDR1 is SGHVS and CDR2 FNYEAQ. The ends lost 1 base at V and 6 bases at J; junction bases unmatched: 13. This CDR3 comprises 18 residues. The CDR3 bases are TGTGCCAGCAGCTTAGTTTTTAGTCGGGAGGGCCGGTCCGGGGAGCTGTTTTTT. Translation gives CASSLVFSREGRSGELFF.

This rearrangement joins TRBV18 to TRBJ2-1, with D unresolved. V lost 4 bases, J lost 9 bases, and 4 bases lay in between. CDR1 and CDR2 (germline): KGHSH, LQKENI. This CDR3 is 10 amino acids long. CDR3 nucleotides: TGTGCCAGCTCACAAAGTGAGCAGTTCTTC. Its protein is CASSQSEQFF.